What follows are 5 T cell receptor beta chains derived from one specimen sequenced in a study of CD8+ T cells in alopecia areata. Investigators isolated RNA and reverse transcribed it into cDNA to act as the sequencing template. The repertoire was sequenced with immunoSEQ multiplex PCR; TCRdb's copy has only in-frame clones and lacks some. The record shows 2,500 to 3,000 clones for this sample, with no singletons present. What was sequenced was lesional skin. All receptors come from a C3H/HeJ mouse with alopecia areata. The strain's MHC: H2-k.

This clone was observed a few times. With only one base between it and a far larger clone, this is likely a read error. Gene names are the mouse ones. Sequencing ends 4 residues short of the CDR3 end; the germline J gene provides the rest. J is TRBJ1-4 and V is TRBV19; a weak D match, TRBD1 (6 bases). This CDR3 is built from 13 residues. Trimming shortened V by 8 bases and J by 5 bases, and 13 bases separated the two germline ends. Germline CDR1 is FNHDT and CDR2 is SITEND (reference sequence). The covered CDR3 bases are TGTGCCAGTAGGACAGCGAGGAACGAA. Protein sequence: CASRTARNE. The full CDR3 is CASRTARNERLFF. Supplemented by reference TRBV19 and TRBJ1-4, the full variable domain reads GGIITQTPKFLIGQEGQKLTLKCQQNFNHDTMYWYRQDSGKGLRLIYYSITENDLQKGDLSEGYDASREKKSSFSLTVTSAQKNEMAVFLCASRTARNERLFFGHGTKLSVL.

This clone was detected a few times. Mouse gene names apply. The read terminates 4 residues ahead of where the CDR3 ends, so the germline J gene completes it. V is TRBV31 and J is TRBJ2-5; no clear D gene. The CDR3 consists of 14 residues. Germline CDR1 reads GKSSPN; CDR2 reads SITVG. Between the trimmed V and J ends, which lost 1 base and 0 bases, there was a span of 8 bases. The CDR3 DNA, read in part, is TGTGCCTGGAGTCAGGGTTTTAACCAAGAC. This encodes CAWSQGFNQD. The CDR3, in full, reads CAWSQGFNQDTQYF.

This clone was seen repeatedly, ten times or more. Gene names are the mouse ones. The CDR3 extends 4 residues past the end of the read, so its final part is completed from the germline J gene. The V and J genes are TRBV14 and TRBJ2-7, with 7 bases aligning to TRBD1. Per germline, CDR1 SGHDT and CDR2 FRDEAV. The CDR3 has 12 amino acids. CDR3 DNA (partial): TGTGCCAGCAGGGGGACAGAATAT. Translated, it gives CASRGTEY. The CDR3 as a whole reads CASRGTEYEQYF. The whole variable domain, remainder taken from reference TRBV14 and TRBJ2-7, is EAGVTQSPRYAVLQEGQAVSFWCDPISGHDTLYWYQQPRDQGPQLLVYFRDEAVIDNSQLPSDRFSAVRPKGTNSTLKIQSAKQGDTATYLCASRGTEYEQYFGPGTRLTVL.

This clone has ten or more counts. Gene and germline names: mouse. The read terminates 4 residues before the CDR3 end, so the remaining end is supplied by the germline J gene. This sequence joins TRBV13-2 and TRBJ1-4, with 7 positions matching TRBD1. J lost 4 bases, V lost 0 bases, and 6 bases had no gene match. There are 16 residues in the CDR3. Per germline, CDR1 NNHNN and CDR2 SYGAGS (reference sequence). Incomplete CDR3 DNA: TGTGCCAGCGGTGATGCAGGGACAGAAAACAACGAA. Its translation: CASGDAGTENNE. The complete CDR3 protein is CASGDAGTENNERLFF.

This clone was seen at least ten times. Germline and genes: mouse. Coverage ceases 4 residues before the CDR3 finishes, and the germline J gene fills in the end. The rearrangement uses TRBV13-3 and TRBJ1-4; D may be TRBD1 (5 bases). The germline V and J ends were trimmed by 0 bases and 0 bases, with 6 bases remaining between them. Germline CDR1 NNHDY, CDR2 SYVADS. This CDR3 has 15 residues. The part of the CDR3 DNA that was read is TGTGCCAGCAGTGATGGGACAATTTCCAACGAA. Protein product: CASSDGTISNE. The whole CDR3 is CASSDGTISNERLFF.